This record covers a single T cell receptor (beta chain). Its antigen is as yet unknown. This specimen includes other DNA sequences encoding the same CDR3. The repertoire was sequenced with immunoSEQ multiplex PCR; TCRdb's copy has only in-frame clones and lacks some. In the table there are some 640,000 clones, roughly nine tenths of which are singletons. The record originates from a study of Ad26.COV2.S vaccination and SARS-CoV-2 variants. Across the study: Enrollment placed the donor in the COV1001 Ad26.COV2.S trial arm. General study points: Substantial breadth was reportedly displayed by spike-specific CD8+ and CD4+ T cell responses after vaccination. Possibly, TCR breadth and depth analyses underestimated total T cell responses.

V gave up 3 bases and J gave up 2 bases, with 4 bases separating them. CDR3 length: 11 amino acids. Germline V gene data show CDR1 as SQVTM and CDR2 as ANQGSEA. Sample treatment: roughly 19 received Ad26.COV2.S at low or high dose, single or two shots; roughly five received placebo; per-sample allocation not given. Following the first vaccine or placebo injection, samples were taken on day 63. The chain recombines TRBV29-1 with TRBJ1-1; D unresolved. The TCR comes from a person between 18 and 65 years old who received the Ad26.COV2.S COVID-19 vaccine or a placebo. The sequenced sample was peripheral blood, obtained in a trial of Ad26.COV2.S vaccine versus placebo. The CDR3 DNA sequence: TGCAGCGTTGACAGAAACACTGAAGCTTTCTTT. Translating it yields CSVDRNTEAFF.